This is a list of T cell receptor beta chains from one sample in a study of vaccination effects on CD4 cells after COVID-19. Clones were sequenced by immunoSEQ multiplex PCR, and TCRdb holds only the in-frame ones, with some missing. The sample yields about 63,000 clones, 75% seen once. Their antigens are not known. The input for sequencing was CD4+ T cells from PBMCs cultured with HCoV-OC43 spike peptides, taken before COVID-19 vaccination. These receptors were taken from a human donor who received a COVID-19 vaccine. Both conserved end residues are part of each CDR3. A D gene is named only where the DNA matches it firmly. Clone size is not always given. Where it is, it says once, few, many or a class for expanded clones.

v_gene	d_gene	abundance	j_gene	CDR3aa	CDR3nt
TRBV7-8	NA	once	TRBJ2-2	CASSLGSSTNTGELFF	TGTGCCAGCAGCTTAGGCAGCTCAACGAACACCGGGGAGCTGTTTTTT
TRBV7-3	NA	few	TRBJ2-1	CASSFRTGNEQFF	TGTGCCAGCAGCTTCCGGACTGGGAATGAGCAGTTCTTC
TRBV19	TRBD1	NA	TRBJ1-4	CASSIIGQGNEKLFF	TGTGCCAGTAGTATAATCGGACAGGGCAATGAAAAACTGTTTTTT
TRBV7-9	NA	NA	TRBJ1-2	CASSLATGYGYTF	TGTGCCAGCAGCTTAGCAACAGGATATGGCTACACCTTC
TRBV5-3	NA	NA	TRBJ2-5	CARSLDKNQETQYF	TGTGCCAGAAGCTTGGACAAAAACCAAGAGACCCAGTACTTC
TRBV6-5	NA	NA	TRBJ1-5	CASSRTRGETQPQHF	TGTGCCAGCAGCAGGACAAGAGGGGAAACTCAGCCCCAGCATTTT
TRBV9	TRBD2	NA	TRBJ2-5	CASSVDGGWAKTQYF	TGTGCCAGCAGCGTAGACGGGGGGTGGGCGAAGACCCAGTACTTC
TRBV5-1	NA	NA	TRBJ1-2	CASSSREAYGYTF	TGCGCCAGCAGCTCCAGGGAGGCCTATGGCTACACCTTC
TRBV6-4	TRBD2	NA	TRBJ2-5	CASSEGSSGGAGETQYF	TGTGCCAGCAGTGAGGGGTCTAGCGGGGGGGCCGGAGAGACCCAGTACTTC
TRBV7-8	TRBD1	few	TRBJ1-2	CASSSGGDNYGYTF	TGTGCCAGCAGCTCAGGGGGCGATAACTATGGCTACACCTTC
TRBV19	NA	NA	TRBJ1-5	CASGPGRWNQPQHF	TGTGCCAGTGGGCCGGGACGATGGAATCAGCCCCAGCATTTT
TRBV5-1	NA	NA	TRBJ2-1	CASSSLTGLYNEQFF	TGCGCCAGCAGCTCGTTGACAGGTCTATACAATGAGCAGTTCTTC
TRBV28	NA	once	TRBJ1-2	CASSLLYREGYTF	TGTGCCAGCAGTTTATTGTACAGGGAGGGCTACACCTTC
TRBV6-5	NA	NA	TRBJ2-4	CASSYSWGAKNIQYF	TGTGCCAGCAGTTACTCATGGGGAGCCAAAAACATTCAGTACTTC
TRBV5-1	NA	NA	TRBJ1-1	CASSRGEELRAFF	TGCGCCAGCAGCCGAGGGGAGGAACTTAGAGCTTTCTTT
TRBV5-1	NA	NA	TRBJ1-3	CASRGNFSGNTIYF	TGCGCCAGCAGAGGAAACTTCTCTGGAAACACCATATATTTT
TRBV6-5	NA	NA	TRBJ1-4	CASSYGNDRREKLFF	TGTGCCAGCAGTTACGGGAACGACAGGCGGGAAAAACTGTTTTTT
TRBV3-1/TRBV3-2	TRBD1	once	TRBJ1-5	CASSQSGQGHQPQHF	TGTGCCAGCAGCCAATCGGGACAGGGACATCAGCCCCAGCATTTT
TRBV9	NA	NA	TRBJ1-2	CASSVGGGGMNGYTF	TGTGCCAGCAGCGTAGGGGGAGGGGGTATGAATGGCTACACCTTC
TRBV18	TRBD1	NA	TRBJ2-2	CASSPSTGGETGELFF	TGTGCCAGCTCACCATCGACAGGGGGCGAAACCGGGGAGCTGTTTTTT
TRBV5-8	TRBD2	NA	TRBJ2-5	CASSLTGGPGETQYF	TGTGCCAGCAGCTTGACGGGGGGGCCAGGGGAGACCCAGTACTTC
TRBV5-1	TRBD2	NA	TRBJ2-5	CASSLKAGGPSGETQYF	TGCGCCAGCAGCTTGAAAGCGGGGGGCCCCTCCGGGGAGACCCAGTACTTC
TRBV25-1	NA	NA	TRBJ2-5	CASSSGFGETQYF	TGTGCCAGCTCCTCGGGCTTCGGGGAGACCCAGTACTTC
TRBV6-5	TRBD1	NA	TRBJ2-5	CASSFEGGSQETQYF	TGTGCCAGCAGCTTTGAAGGGGGCAGCCAAGAGACCCAGTACTTC
TRBV7-2	NA	NA	TRBJ2-1	CASSLATGGRVNEQFF	TGTGCCAGCAGCTTAGCGACCGGGGGGCGGGTCAATGAGCAGTTCTTC
TRBV7-2	TRBD1	NA	TRBJ1-1	CASSFRQGNTEAFF	TGTGCCAGCAGCTTCAGACAGGGGAACACTGAAGCTTTCTTT
TRBV5-1	TRBD2	NA	TRBJ2-1	CASSRATSGGPNEQFF	TGCGCCAGCAGCCGAGCTACTAGCGGGGGGCCGAATGAGCAGTTCTTC
TRBV5-4	NA	once	TRBJ2-3	CASSKPGTHTDTQYF	TGTGCCAGCAGCAAGCCTGGGACTCACACAGATACGCAGTATTTT
TRBV5-1	NA	NA	TRBJ1-3	CASSQTESGNTIYF	TGCGCCAGCAGCCAAACAGAAAGCGGAAACACCATATATTTT
TRBV6-5	NA	NA	TRBJ1-2	CASRDAAIYGYTF	TGTGCCAGCAGGGACGCGGCAATCTATGGCTACACCTTC
TRBV7-3	NA	few	TRBJ2-1	CASSPQRANEQFF	TGTGCCAGCAGCCCCCAACGAGCCAATGAGCAGTTCTTC
TRBV18	NA	few	TRBJ1-5	CASSLTDNQPQHF	TGTGCCAGCTCGCTGACTGACAATCAGCCCCAGCATTTT
TRBV12-3/TRBV12-4	NA	NA	TRBJ1-2	CASRPSGAGGHTF	TGTGCCAGCAGGCCCTCAGGTGCAGGCGGCCACACCTTC
TRBV7-2	NA	few	TRBJ1-1	CASREGPNTEAFF	TGTGCCAGCCGAGAAGGGCCGAACACTGAAGCTTTCTTT
TRBV24-1	NA	NA	TRBJ2-5	CATSMTEETQYF	TGTGCCACCAGTATGACAGAAGAGACCCAGTACTTC
TRBV20-1	NA	NA	TRBJ1-6	CSASLGPKTRLHF	TGCAGTGCTAGTCTGGGGCCCAAAACGCGCCTCCACTTT